Described below is a single T cell receptor (beta chain) sequence and its context. The table came from immunoSEQ multiplex PCR; TCRdb's copy has only in-frame clones and leaves some out. The sample has more than 65,000 clones; approximately 93% are singletons. This entry is derived from a study of technical replicates of blood from a few donors. The origin of this receptor is a human donor in good health. The sample consisted of T cells isolated from PBMCs.

CDR3 nucleotides: TGTGCCAGTAGTAATACGTATGGACAGGGGGCAGGTGAGCAGTACTTC. Its translation: CASSNTYGQGAGEQYF. The gene calls are TRBV19 and TRBJ2-7; TRBD1 matches at 11 bases. The CDR3 has 16 amino acids. The germline V gene has CDR1 LNHDA and CDR2 SQIVND (reference sequence). V dropped 4 bases and J dropped 7; count of bases not matched to a gene: 12. The complete variable domain, with remaining parts taken from reference TRBV19 and TRBJ2-7, reads DGGITQSPKYLFRKEGQNVTLSCEQNLNHDAMYWYRQDPGQGLRLIYYSQIVNDFQKGDIAEGYSVSREKKESFPLTVTSAQKNPTAFYLCASSNTYGQGAGEQYFGPGTRLTVT.